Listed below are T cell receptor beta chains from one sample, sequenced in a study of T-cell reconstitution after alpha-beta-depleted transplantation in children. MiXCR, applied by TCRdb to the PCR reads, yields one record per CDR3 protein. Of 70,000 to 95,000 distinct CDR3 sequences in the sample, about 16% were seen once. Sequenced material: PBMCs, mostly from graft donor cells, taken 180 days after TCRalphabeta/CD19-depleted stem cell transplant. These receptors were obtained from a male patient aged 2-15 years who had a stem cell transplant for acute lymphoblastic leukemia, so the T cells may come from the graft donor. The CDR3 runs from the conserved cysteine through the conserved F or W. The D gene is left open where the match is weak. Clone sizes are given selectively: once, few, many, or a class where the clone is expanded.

CDR3aa: CASSLVAANYGYTF
CDR3nt: TGCGCCAGCAGCTTGGTGGCAGCCAACTATGGCTACACCTTC
len: 14
abundance: many
d_gene: -
v_gene: TRBV5-1
j_gene: TRBJ1-2

CDR3aa: CASSRDYNEQFF
CDR3nt: TGTGCCAGCTCCAGGGATTACAATGAGCAGTTCTTC
len: 12
abundance: many
d_gene: -
v_gene: TRBV9
j_gene: TRBJ2-1

CDR3aa: CASSLFRYTEAFF
CDR3nt: TGTGCCAGCAGTTTATTCAGGTACACTGAAGCTTTCTTT
len: 13
abundance: few
d_gene: -
v_gene: TRBV28
j_gene: TRBJ1-1

CDR3aa: CAISFRGGRNEQYF
CDR3nt: TGTGCCATCAGTTTCAGGGGGGGAAGGAACGAGCAGTACTTC
len: 14
abundance: -
d_gene: -
v_gene: TRBV10-3
j_gene: TRBJ2-7

CDR3aa: CASSLVSNEKLFF
CDR3nt: TGTGCCAGCAGCTTGGTCAGTAATGAAAAACTGTTTTTT
len: 13
abundance: -
d_gene: -
v_gene: TRBV5-6
j_gene: TRBJ1-4

CDR3aa: CAIRAEAWELFF
CDR3nt: TGTGCCATCAGGGCCGAAGCATGGGAGCTGTTTTTT
len: 12
abundance: -
d_gene: -
v_gene: TRBV10-3
j_gene: TRBJ2-2

CDR3aa: CASSTAGWTEAFF
CDR3nt: TGCGCCAGCAGCACCGCAGGGTGGACTGAAGCTTTCTTT
len: 13
abundance: -
d_gene: -
v_gene: TRBV5-1
j_gene: TRBJ1-1

CDR3aa: CASSYSIAGGVVNEQFF
CDR3nt: TGTGCCAGCAGTTACTCGATAGCGGGGGGAGTAGTCAATGAGCAGTTCTTC
len: 17
abundance: -
d_gene: TRBD2
v_gene: TRBV6-5
j_gene: TRBJ2-1

CDR3aa: CASRFGGENQPQHF
CDR3nt: TGCGCCAGCAGATTCGGTGGTGAGAATCAGCCCCAGCATTTT
len: 14
abundance: few
d_gene: -
v_gene: TRBV5-1
j_gene: TRBJ1-5

CDR3aa: CSARGGASNQPQHF
CDR3nt: TGCAGTGCTAGAGGGGGGGCAAGCAATCAGCCCCAGCATTTT
len: 14
abundance: medium-sized
d_gene: -
v_gene: TRBV20-1
j_gene: TRBJ1-5

CDR3aa: CSVQGALNEQFF
CDR3nt: TGCAGTGTACAGGGGGCGCTCAATGAGCAGTTCTTC
len: 12
abundance: few
d_gene: TRBD1
v_gene: TRBV20-1
j_gene: TRBJ2-1

CDR3aa: CASSSWTGGAYGYTF
CDR3nt: TGTGCCAGCAGCTCCTGGACAGGGGGCGCATATGGCTACACCTTC
len: 15
abundance: few
d_gene: TRBD1
v_gene: TRBV11-2
j_gene: TRBJ1-2

CDR3aa: CSASRGRSGYTF
CDR3nt: TGCAGTGCTAGCCGAGGGAGGAGTGGCTACACCTTC
len: 12
abundance: few
d_gene: -
v_gene: TRBV20-1
j_gene: TRBJ1-2

CDR3aa: CASSWGGESTEAFF
CDR3nt: TGTGCCAGCAGCTGGGGTGGGGAGAGCACTGAAGCTTTCTTT
len: 14
abundance: few
d_gene: -
v_gene: TRBV5-5
j_gene: TRBJ1-1

CDR3aa: CASSLLDGRTDTQYF
CDR3nt: TGTGCCAGCAGCTTATTGGACGGACGCACAGATACGCAGTATTTT
len: 15
abundance: few
d_gene: -
v_gene: TRBV7-9
j_gene: TRBJ2-3

CDR3aa: CSGQRDRSPLSTEAFF
CDR3nt: TGCAGCGGTCAACGGGACAGGTCCCCCTTGAGCACTGAAGCTTTCTTT
len: 16
abundance: many
d_gene: TRBD1
v_gene: TRBV29-1
j_gene: TRBJ1-1

CDR3aa: CASSQGQGAVAETQYF
CDR3nt: TGCGCCAGCAGCCAAGGACAGGGGGCGGTTGCGGAGACCCAGTACTTC
len: 16
abundance: -
d_gene: TRBD1
v_gene: TRBV4-1
j_gene: TRBJ2-5

CDR3aa: CASRIGGSGTGVYGYTF
CDR3nt: TGTGCCAGCCGAATTGGGGGGTCCGGGACAGGGGTATATGGCTACACCTTC
len: 17
abundance: many
d_gene: TRBD1
v_gene: TRBV6-5
j_gene: TRBJ1-2

CDR3aa: CASSLNGGHNTEAFF
CDR3nt: TGCGCCAGCAGCTTGAACGGGGGGCATAACACTGAAGCTTTCTTT
len: 15
abundance: few
d_gene: -
v_gene: TRBV5-1
j_gene: TRBJ1-1

CDR3aa: CASSQLAGTYNEQFF
CDR3nt: TGTGCCAGCAGCCAACTCGCGGGGACCTACAATGAGCAGTTCTTC
len: 15
abundance: many
d_gene: -
v_gene: TRBV3-1
j_gene: TRBJ2-1

CDR3aa: CASSQDLDSGNTGELFF
CDR3nt: TGTGCCAGCAGCCAAGATCTTGATAGCGGAAACACCGGGGAGCTGTTTTTT
len: 17
abundance: -
d_gene: -
v_gene: TRBV3-1
j_gene: TRBJ2-2

CDR3aa: CASSLLARQDLQSGYTF
CDR3nt: TGCGCCAGCAGCTTGCTGGCCAGGCAAGACCTTCAGAGTGGCTACACCTTC
len: 17
abundance: many
d_gene: -
v_gene: TRBV5-1
j_gene: TRBJ1-2

CDR3aa: CASSLTGQTNQPQHF
CDR3nt: TGTGCCAGCAGCTTAACGGGACAGACCAATCAGCCCCAGCATTTT
len: 15
abundance: many
d_gene: TRBD1
v_gene: TRBV7-9
j_gene: TRBJ1-5

CDR3aa: CASSLVAGNTGELFF
CDR3nt: TGTGCCAGCAGCTTGGTAGCGGGTAACACCGGGGAGCTGTTTTTT
len: 15
abundance: many
d_gene: TRBD2
v_gene: TRBV7-9
j_gene: TRBJ2-2

CDR3aa: CASSIGQGVYGYTF
CDR3nt: TGTGCCAGTAGTATAGGGCAAGGAGTCTATGGCTACACCTTC
len: 14
abundance: -
d_gene: -
v_gene: TRBV19
j_gene: TRBJ1-2

CDR3aa: CASSIPGQGSQPQHF
CDR3nt: TGTGCCAGTAGTATTCCGGGACAGGGGTCACAGCCCCAGCATTTT
len: 15
abundance: many
d_gene: TRBD1
v_gene: TRBV19
j_gene: TRBJ1-5

CDR3aa: CASSYSIPRSLGNEQFF
CDR3nt: TGTGCCAGCAGTTACTCGATTCCTAGGAGTTTGGGCAATGAGCAGTTCTTC
len: 17
abundance: -
d_gene: -
v_gene: TRBV6-5
j_gene: TRBJ2-1

CDR3aa: CASSVTHSSHEQYF
CDR3nt: TGTGCCAGCAGCGTGACTCACTCGTCACACGAGCAGTACTTC
len: 14
abundance: -
d_gene: -
v_gene: TRBV9
j_gene: TRBJ2-7

CDR3aa: CASSYDRRFQPQHF
CDR3nt: TGTGCCAGCAGTTACGACCGGAGATTTCAGCCCCAGCATTTT
len: 14
abundance: -
d_gene: -
v_gene: TRBV6-2/TRBV6-3
j_gene: TRBJ1-5

CDR3aa: CASMAGIPSSYNSPLHF
CDR3nt: TGTGCCAGCATGGCAGGGATCCCGAGCTCCTATAATTCACCCCTCCACTTT
len: 17
abundance: once
d_gene: -
v_gene: TRBV27
j_gene: TRBJ1-6

CDR3aa: CAISESEGAGGYTF
CDR3nt: TGTGCCATCAGTGAGTCCGAGGGTGCGGGGGGCTACACCTTC
len: 14
abundance: few
d_gene: -
v_gene: TRBV10-3
j_gene: TRBJ1-2

CDR3aa: CASSLGTSGVNTGELFF
CDR3nt: TGTGCCAGCAGCCTAGGGACTAGCGGCGTGAACACCGGGGAGCTGTTTTTT
len: 17
abundance: few
d_gene: TRBD2
v_gene: TRBV4-2
j_gene: TRBJ2-2

CDR3aa: CSATSGGYTDTQYF
CDR3nt: TGCAGTGCTACTAGCGGGGGTTACACAGATACGCAGTATTTT
len: 14
abundance: -
d_gene: TRBD2
v_gene: TRBV20-1
j_gene: TRBJ2-3

CDR3aa: CASSLYLRWGATPNTGELFF
CDR3nt: TGTGCCAGCAGTTTATACTTACGGTGGGGGGCCACACCGAACACCGGGGAGCTGTTTTTT
len: 20
abundance: -
d_gene: -
v_gene: TRBV27
j_gene: TRBJ2-2

CDR3aa: CASSPVAPPGGFRYGYTF
CDR3nt: TGTGCCAGCTCACCCGTAGCTCCCCCAGGGGGCTTCCGCTATGGCTACACCTTC
len: 18
abundance: -
d_gene: TRBD1
v_gene: TRBV18
j_gene: TRBJ1-2

CDR3aa: CAPGGEFTEAFF
CDR3nt: TGTGCCCCGGGGGGGGAGTTCACTGAAGCTTTCTTT
len: 12
abundance: -
d_gene: -
v_gene: TRBV7-9
j_gene: TRBJ1-1

CDR3aa: CASTPTGGKGTDTQYF
CDR3nt: TGTGCCAGCACCCCAACGGGGGGGAAGGGGACAGATACGCAGTATTTT
len: 16
abundance: -
d_gene: TRBD2
v_gene: TRBV12-3/TRBV12-4
j_gene: TRBJ2-3

CDR3aa: CATSDTGTGGGYNEQFF
CDR3nt: TGTGCCACCAGTGACACCGGGACAGGGGGCGGTTACAATGAGCAGTTCTTC
len: 17
abundance: -
d_gene: TRBD1
v_gene: TRBV24-1
j_gene: TRBJ2-1

CDR3aa: CASSPRGVYGYTF
CDR3nt: TGTGCCAGCTCACCCCGGGGAGTGTATGGCTACACCTTC
len: 13
abundance: few
d_gene: -
v_gene: TRBV18
j_gene: TRBJ1-2

CDR3aa: CASSGLGAFF
CDR3nt: TGTGCCAGCAGCGGCCTGGGAGCTTTCTTT
len: 10
abundance: few
d_gene: -
v_gene: TRBV7-9
j_gene: TRBJ1-1

CDR3aa: CSAPDLAPDSPLHF
CDR3nt: TGCAGTGCGCCTGACTTAGCTCCGGATTCACCCCTCCACTTT
len: 14
abundance: few
d_gene: -
v_gene: TRBV20-1
j_gene: TRBJ1-6

CDR3aa: CSVEPDRGTF
CDR3nt: TGCAGCGTTGAACCCGACAGGGGGACCTTC
len: 10
abundance: few
d_gene: TRBD1
v_gene: TRBV29-1
j_gene: TRBJ1-2

CDR3aa: CASSVGPSGNEQFF
CDR3nt: TGTGCCAGCAGCGTGGGCCCTAGCGGCAATGAGCAGTTCTTC
len: 14
abundance: -
d_gene: TRBD2
v_gene: TRBV9
j_gene: TRBJ2-1

CDR3aa: CASSSKGNGQPQHF
CDR3nt: TGTGCCAGCAGTTCGAAGGGGAATGGTCAGCCCCAGCATTTT
len: 14
abundance: many
d_gene: -
v_gene: TRBV2
j_gene: TRBJ1-5

CDR3aa: CASSLDRLAKNIQYF
CDR3nt: TGTGCCAGCAGCTTAGACAGACTAGCCAAAAACATTCAGTACTTC
len: 15
abundance: -
d_gene: -
v_gene: TRBV7-8
j_gene: TRBJ2-4

CDR3aa: CASSPRWGESEKLFF
CDR3nt: TGCGCCAGCAGCCCCCGTTGGGGAGAGAGTGAAAAACTGTTTTTT
len: 15
abundance: -
d_gene: -
v_gene: TRBV5-1
j_gene: TRBJ1-4

CDR3aa: CASSLSGGRGQETQYF
CDR3nt: TGTGCCAGCAGTTTATCGGGGGGACGGGGACAAGAGACCCAGTACTTC
len: 16
abundance: few
d_gene: -
v_gene: TRBV27
j_gene: TRBJ2-5